Included here is one T cell receptor beta chain sequence, with context. Its recognized antigen is unknown. Within one base of it there is no much larger clone, and no base qualities were kept. These data come from a study of PD-1 blockade in classical Hodgkin lymphoma (dated by TCRdb to the early 2020s). Describing the broader study: Nivolumab dosing was 3 mg/kg intravenously every 2 weeks, continuing until either disease progression or unacceptable toxicity. A peripheral blood immune signature of response to PD-1 blockade in classical Hodgkin lymphoma was defined using TCR beta sequencing and CyTOF. Broad study findings and their caveats: Trial patients achieving complete response had baseline diversity similar to newly diagnosed patients, whereas partial responders and progressors had significantly lower diversity. Baseline TCR diversity was reported as lower in newly diagnosed patients than in healthy donors, and lower still in relapsed/refractory patients. Patients starting nivolumab less than 1 year after ASCT had lower diversity and were excluded from later analyses to avoid confounding by immune reconstitution. A significant rise by C4D1 was seen in CD4+ but not CD8+ TCR diversity (p=0.0027 vs p=0.16), with the rise being most apparent in complete responders (p=0.02). The study was limited to a single clinical trial cohort, and causes of repertoire differences, possibly disease activity or prior therapy, remained undefined.

In the paper's terms, the time point label means: cycle 4 day 1 (C4D1), after five to seven weeks of nivolumab. Relapse after autologous stem cell transplantation had occurred in all trial patients, and cohorts A, B and C were distinguished by prior brentuximab vedotin exposure. Using a Miltenyi CD4+ T cell isolation kit, CD4+ T cells were purified from thawed PBMCs through magnetic negative selection. The trial cohort included 55 to 65 patients with relapsed/refractory classical Hodgkin lymphoma, and each patient had a best overall response of complete response, partial response or progressive disease. Trial patients were treated with single-agent nivolumab in the multi-cohort phase II CheckMate 205 trial. An independent review committee assessed best overall response using the 2007 International Working Group response criteria. Trial PBMCs were collected just before the start of nivolumab (C1D1) and during therapy at cycle 2 day 1 and cycle 4 day 1. Peripheral blood was collected in 8 mL Vacutainer Cell Preparation Tubes, from which PBMCs were isolated by centrifugation and then cryopreserved. Purified CD4+ and CD8+ fractions were prepared only for cases where an additional PBMC sample was available. On LS columns in a quadroMACS separator, the magnetically labelled cells were depleted, and the flow-through was collected as the purified fraction.

CDR1 is given as SGHTA and CDR2 as FQGTGA, both from the germline V gene. From its cysteine to its phenylalanine, the CDR3 spans 18 amino acids. This entry keeps only the CDR3 DNA: 54 bases, framed from base 1. Between the V and J ends, shortened by 6 bases and 2 bases respectively, the junction contains 25 bases. Genomic DNA was isolated using the Qiagen DNeasy kit from unsorted PBMCs as well as from negatively selected CD4+ and CD8+ fractions. TCR beta CDR3 regions were subjected to amplification by immunoSEQ multiplex PCR with primers that anneal to V and J segments. Amplification bias was minimized using a synthetic immune receptor repertoire, and residual bias was removed computationally after sequencing. The paper's processing steps were these. Custom Python scripts were used to quantify repertoire diversity as the Shannon entropy index. Unsorted, CD4+ and CD8+ repertoires were examined separately, except in combined analyses, for which CD4+ and CD8+ sequences were merged in silico. A clone was considered expanded if an increase in frequency of at least 2-fold after treatment relative to C1D1 was found, and a pseudocount of 0.5 was applied to clones undetected at baseline. Clones with 0 or 1 copy at C1D1 were classified as singleton clones, and clones with 2 or more copies were classified as non-singleton clones. Clones expanded in unsorted samples were assigned a CD4+, CD8+ or unknown annotation through matching of protein sequences in sorted samples from the same patient. Wilcoxon tests on paired samples were used to test changes in diversity from C1D1 to C4D1. TCRdb took this table from immuneACCESS and kept in-frame rearrangements with V and J called. Such tables lack part of the clones; where checked against another copy, unresolved V genes explain under half of the gap, and the rest is unexplained. V, J and clone size were drawn from that table, and D and trimming were deduced from the DNA. Within this sample are over 10,000 clones, with approximately 91% of them counted one time only. Approximately 0.9% of the sample comes from the top ten.

This sequence was found in a human donor with classical Hodgkin lymphoma. The chain links TRBV7-3 with TRBJ1-1; matching of 6 bases hints at TRBD1 as the D gene. The sample here was CD4+ T cells from blood, taken before the fourth cycle of nivolumab. The CDR3 region: CASSHNPSLRGLNTEAFF. In nucleotides, the sequence is TGTGCCAGCAGTCACAATCCCAGCCTCAGGGGACTAAACACTGAAGCTTTCTTT.